The next 7 T cell receptor beta chains were all read from a single sample in a study of human T cells and chemical hapten exposure. Time point indicated: pre-sensitization, week 0. Treatment specified: therapeutic diphenylcyclopropenone sensitization with weekly scalp DPC. One entry per CDR3 protein, called by TCRdb with MiXCR from the RACE reads. The repertoire holds about 380,000 distinct CDR3 sequences, with approximately 5.1% as singletons. This specimen was whole blood, taken in connection with sensitization to the hapten diphenylcyclopropenone (DPC). The receptor source for this set is a woman aged 45-59 years with alopecia areata. Some clones in this sample may be carry-over from other donors' samples.

This clonotype was seen a handful of times. V usage is TRBV3-1 and J usage is TRBJ2-1; D is uncertain. Trimming removed 1 base at V and 6 bases at J, with 13 bases between. This CDR3 comprises 15 residues. Germline loops: CDR1 LGHDT, CDR2 YNNKEL (reference sequence). CDR3 residues: CASSQGLQISNEQFF. CDR3 nucleotide sequence: TGTGCCAGCAGCCAAGGACTTCAGATTTCCAATGAGCAGTTCTTC.

This chain uses TRBV12-3 or TRBV12-4 with TRBJ2-7, with D possibly being TRBD2 (5 bases). The CDR3 sequence is 13 residues long. Between the trimmed V and J ends, which lost 3 bases and 6 bases, there was a span of 12 bases. Written as DNA, the CDR3 is TGTGCCAGCAGTTTGATTCCGGGGAGCGAGCAGTACTTC. It translates to CASSLIPGSEQYF.

The sample holds a few counts of this clonotype. J is TRBJ2-2 and V is TRBV4-1; weak D call: TRBD1 (6 bases). The CDR3 has 14 amino acids. Germline CDR1 is MGHRA and CDR2 is YSYEKL. Trimming stripped 5 bases from V and 5 bases from J, with 12 bases between. DNA for the CDR3: TGCGCCAGCAGCTTTCGCCAGGGGACCGGGGAGCTGTTTTTT. Translation gives CASSFRQGTGELFF.

This clonotype has a count of ten or more. This CDR3 reads CASIVKGATDTQYF. The CDR3 nucleotides read TGTGCCAGCATCGTTAAGGGGGCCACAGATACGCAGTATTTT. The chain couples TRBV7-9 to TRBJ2-3; 7 positions match TRBD1. After removal of 7 bases from V and 2 bases from J, the junction contained 6 bases not matched to a gene. There are 14 residues in the CDR3. Looked up from germline, CDR1 is SEHNR and CDR2 is FQNEAQ (reference sequence).

The chain combines TRBV29-1 with TRBJ1-1; D gene ambiguous. In germline, CDR1 is SQVTM, CDR2 ANQGSEA. V was cut by 4 bases and J by 0 bases, with 15 bases left in between. This CDR3 contains 15 residues. CDR3 amino acids: CSVAGPIFMNTEAFF. The CDR3, as DNA: TGCAGCGTTGCCGGGCCCATCTTCATGAACACTGAAGCTTTCTTT. Using reference TRBV29-1 and TRBJ1-1 for the parts outside the CDR3, the full variable domain is SAVISQKPSRDICQRGTSLTIQCQVDSQVTMMFWYRQQPGQSLTLIATANQGSEATYESGFVIDKFPISRPNLTFSTLTVSNMSPEDSSIYLCSVAGPIFMNTEAFFGQGTRLTVV.

The chain joins TRBV5-1 to TRBJ2-1; 11 bases agree with TRBD2. Looked up from germline, CDR1 is SGHRS and CDR2 is YFSETQ. The CDR3 has 17 residues. V lost 4 bases, J lost 8 bases, and 14 bases stayed unmatched. CDR3 sequence reads: CASSGGLAGRTGDEQFF. The CDR3 DNA follows: TGCGCCAGCAGCGGCGGACTAGCGGGTCGTACCGGGGATGAGCAGTTCTTC.

The genes are TRBV12-3 or TRBV12-4 and TRBJ1-1; weak D call: TRBD1 (6 bases). The CDR3 has 15 amino acids. The germline V and J ends were trimmed by 5 bases and 2 bases, with 15 bases remaining between them. The CDR3 sequence: CASSLRTVRNTEAFF. DNA of the CDR3: TGTGCCAGCAGTCTCCGGACAGTCCGTAACACTGAAGCTTTCTTT.